Presented here are 21 T cell receptor beta chains from one specimen sequenced in a study of T cell clonotyping in hematopoietic cell transplantation (dated by TCRdb to about 2021). Libraries were built with the immunoSEQ multiplex PCR assay. Here the immuneACCESS table is served through TCRdb, limited to in-frame sequences with V and J called. Missing clones are a known gap in these copies; in checked studies unresolved V genes cover under half, and the rest lacks a known reason. Recorded for this sample are about 18,000 clones; nearly 95% of them occurred a single time. Around 5% of the sample lies in the top ten. What was sequenced was peripheral blood mononuclear cells. These receptors all stem from a man aged 35-49 years in good health. Some clones in this sample may be carry-over from other donors' samples.

The rearrangement joins TRBV4-1 to TRBJ2-1; 7 bases line up with TRBD2. Per germline, CDR1 MGHRA and CDR2 YSYEKL. This CDR3 contains 16 residues. The J segment lost 7 bases and the V segment lost 0 bases, leaving 9 bases of the junction unmatched. The DNA of the CDR3 is TGCGCCAGCAGCCAAGATGTTGAGGGAGGGTGGAATGAGCAGTTCTTC. It translates to CASSQDVEGGWNEQFF.

The chain links TRBV7-8 to TRBJ2-5; D is perhaps TRBD1 (7 bases). Trimming cost V 5 bases and J 2 bases, with 18 bases left between them. CDR3 length equals 16 residues. CDR1 is SGHVS and CDR2 is FQNEAQ in the germline V gene. The chain's CDR3 is CASSAGTALGQETQYF. In DNA, the CDR3 is TGTGCCAGCAGCGCGGGGACAGCGCTTGGGCAAGAGACCCAGTACTTC.

This clone has a handful of counts. This sequence joins TRBV2 and TRBJ2-7; D is ambiguous. Trimming pared 9 bases from V and 5 bases from J, leaving 11 bases between. Germline V gene lookup returns CDR1 SNHLY and CDR2 FYNNEI. The CDR3 spans 11 residues. CDR3 in amino acids: CASTQTHEQYF. The CDR3 coding sequence is TGTGCCAGTACTCAAACCCACGAGCAGTACTTC.

V gene TRBV2 combines with J gene TRBJ2-1; no firm D call. Germline-derived CDR1 and CDR2 are SNHLY and FYNNEI. CDR3 length equals 12 residues. Trimming took off 9 bases at V and 6 bases at J, with 12 bases between the two ends. The CDR3 loop is CASRPHFNEQFF. Here the CDR3 DNA reads TGTGCCAGTCGGCCGCATTTCAATGAGCAGTTCTTC.

The CDR3 DNA sequence: TGTGCCAGCAAGCAGTCAGGGCTTTTGACTGAAGCTTTCTTT. The encoded protein is CASKQSGLLTEAFF. This chain links TRBV25-1 with TRBJ1-1; possibly TRBD1 for D (5 bases). The ends were cut back, 7 bases at V and 5 bases at J, with 17 bases in the middle. Per the germline V gene, CDR1 is MGHDK and CDR2 is SYGVNS. The CDR3 is made up of 14 amino acids.

V gene TRBV20-1 combines with J gene TRBJ1-4; D uncertain. CDR3 length: 11 residues. The germline CDR1 and CDR2 sequences are DFQATT and SNEGSKA (reference sequence). V gave up 5 bases and J gave up 4 bases, with 5 bases separating them. CDR3 sequence: CSAAVNEKLFF. The CDR3 DNA reads TGCAGTGCTGCTGTTAATGAAAAACTGTTTTTT.

The chain is built from TRBV29-1 and TRBJ1-5, with 7 bases matching TRBD1. The CDR3 runs 13 residues. Germline CDR1 SQVTM, CDR2 ANQGSEA. The ends lost 7 bases at V and 6 bases at J; junction bases unmatched: 9. CDR3 sequence reads: CSASDRESQPQHF. The DNA for the CDR3 is TGCAGCGCCTCCGACAGGGAGAGTCAGCCCCAGCATTTT.

The chain joins TRBV6-6 to TRBJ2-7; no reliable D call. Per germline, CDR1 MNHNY and CDR2 SVGAGI (reference sequence). Trimming took off 5 bases at V and 6 bases at J, with 14 bases between the two ends. The CDR3 spans 13 residues. CDR3 amino acids: CASSKIPWGEQYF. The CDR3 coding sequence is TGTGCCAGCAGTAAGATCCCGTGGGGCGAGCAGTACTTC.

The chain couples TRBV4-3 to TRBJ2-7, with a tentative D call TRBD2 (6 bases). CDR1 and CDR2 (germline): LGHNA, YSLEER. This CDR3 region has 14 residues. V lost 0 bases to trimming and J lost 2 bases, with 8 bases between them. The CDR3 region is CASSQERGTYEQYF. DNA for the CDR3: TGCGCCAGCAGCCAAGAGCGGGGAACCTACGAGCAGTACTTC.

This clone has just one count. This chain uses TRBV27 with TRBJ2-3, with 7 positions matching TRBD1. Germline V lookup: CDR1 MNHEY, CDR2 SMNVEV (reference sequence). Trimming took 2 bases from V and 4 from J; bases not matched to a gene: 3. The CDR3 runs to 14 residues. As DNA, the CDR3 is TGTGCCAGCAGTTTAATAGGGGGCTCAGATACGCAGTATTTT. Residues: CASSLIGGSDTQYF.

V usage is TRBV6-5 and J usage is TRBJ1-5; D ambiguous. The CDR3 sequence is 14 residues long. Germline V gene lookup returns CDR1 MNHEY and CDR2 SVGAGI. The V end lost 2 bases, the J end lost 6 bases, and 11 bases lay between the germline ends. CDR3 nucleotide sequence: TGTGCCAGCAGTTACGGGGAGGGCCGTCAGCCCCAGCATTTT. This gives the protein CASSYGEGRQPQHF.

In its sample, this clone was seen once. The V and J genes are TRBV28 and TRBJ1-5, with D tentatively TRBD1 (5 bases). The germline CDR1 and CDR2 sequences are MDHEN and SYDVKM. V lost 6 bases, J lost 5 bases, and 8 bases lay in between. The CDR3 spans 12 residues. DNA for the CDR3: TGTGCCAGCAGGGGGGTCGATCAGCCCCAGCATTTT. Its translation is CASRGVDQPQHF.

The chain couples TRBV11-3 to TRBJ1-1; D unresolved. The ends were cut back, 2 bases at V and 1 base at J, with 5 bases in the middle. Germline loops: CDR1 SGHNT, CDR2 YENEEA. This CDR3 region has 13 residues. Written as DNA, the CDR3 is TGTGCCAGCAGCTTACGGGGGAACACTGAAGCTTTCTTT. This translates into CASSLRGNTEAFF.

This clone was seen once. The V call is TRBV6-1, the J call TRBJ1-5, with a tentative D call TRBD1 (5 bases). V was clipped by 3 bases and J by 1 base, with 10 bases between them. CDR3 length equals 15 residues. Germline CDR1 reads MNHNS; CDR2 reads SASEGT. The CDR3 is CASSDQRGSNQPQHF. For the CDR3, the DNA is TGTGCCAGCAGTGACCAACGGGGCAGCAATCAGCCCCAGCATTTT.

The genes are TRBV28 and TRBJ2-5; 7 bases align to TRBD2. The V segment lost 11 bases and the J segment 4 bases; nucleotides outside the gene matches: 10. CDR3 length equals 13 residues. Germline V CDR1 and CDR2: MDHEN, SYDVKM. Here the CDR3 DNA reads TGTGCCGCTGGCGGGAGTGTCGGAGAGACCCAGTACTTC. Protein sequence: CAAGGSVGETQYF.

The rearrangement links TRBV7-2 to TRBJ2-3; no reliable D call. This CDR3 contains 13 residues. Trimming took 4 bases from V and 5 from J, leaving 10 bases between them. Per germline, CDR1 SGHTA and CDR2 FQGNSA. The CDR3 is CASSSYLRDTQYF. CDR3 coding DNA: TGTGCCAGCAGCTCCTACCTGAGAGATACGCAGTATTTT.

The chain carries TRBV4-1 and TRBJ2-3, with D perhaps being TRBD1 or TRBD2 (5 bases each). Between the trimmed V and J ends, which lost 9 bases and 6 bases, there was a span of 22 bases. This CDR3 comprises 15 residues. Germline V gene lookup returns CDR1 MGHRA and CDR2 YSYEKL. This CDR3 reads CASGDDGTNRDTQYF. The CDR3 DNA sequence: TGCGCCAGTGGAGACGACGGGACGAATAGGGATACGCAGTATTTT.

The chain links TRBV5-6 to TRBJ2-4; D is uncertain. Germline assignment: CDR1 SGHDT and CDR2 YYEEEE. This CDR3 spans 13 amino acids. V dropped 0 bases and J dropped 6 bases, with 7 bases sitting between them. CDR3 coding DNA: TGTGCCAGCAGCTTGGACACCTCAAACATTCAGTACTTC. Amino acid sequence: CASSLDTSNIQYF.

The CDR3 DNA sequence: TGTGCCAGCAGCGTAGGGGAGAGCTACGAGCAGTACTTC. Protein sequence: CASSVGESYEQYF. The chain has TRBV9 and TRBJ2-7; D possibly corresponds to TRBD2 (5 bases). The CDR3 is made up of 13 amino acids. Deletions cut 0 bases from V and 3 bases from J, with 7 bases between. Germline V gene lookup returns CDR1 SGDLS and CDR2 YYNGEE.

V usage is TRBV9 and J usage is TRBJ2-6, with D uncertain. The germline gives CDR1 SGDLS, CDR2 YYNGEE. The CDR3 length is 16 residues. V gave up 4 bases and J gave up 2 bases, with 13 bases separating them. The CDR3 loop reads CASSPAVYTGANVLTF. CDR3 DNA sequence: TGTGCCAGCAGCCCGGCTGTGTATACTGGGGCCAACGTCCTGACTTTC.

V and J are TRBV2 and TRBJ2-3; 11 positions agree with TRBD2. This CDR3 has 14 amino acids. Germline V gives CDR1 SNHLY, CDR2 FYNNEI. Germline trimming cut 8 bases from V and 0 bases from J; bases unmatched to any gene: 1. This chain's CDR3 is CASRTSGSTDTQYF. The CDR3 DNA reads TGTGCCAGCCGGACTAGCGGGAGCACAGATACGCAGTATTTT.